The present T cell receptor beta chain was sequenced within a study of beta chain features in type 1 diabetes. The CDR3 has 16 amino acids. Trimming took off 0 bases at V and 3 bases at J, with 10 bases between the two ends. Looked up from germline, CDR1 is SGHNT and CDR2 is YYREEE (reference sequence). One heparinised blood draw averaging around 100 mL was given by each donor. Every bit of the isolated RNA underwent reverse transcription, so sequencing read expressed TCRB transcripts. This table comes from immunoSEQ multiplex PCR, and its TCRdb copy is limited to in-frame clones, with some not included. The sample consists of roughly 240,000 clones, 13% to 15% of them appearing once. In this sample, this clone turned up many times.

The specimen sequenced was naive CD4+ T cells from blood. The receptor comes from a woman between 40 and 55 years old in good health. This chain joins TRBV5-4 and TRBJ2-6, with a tentative D call TRBD2 (6 bases). CDR3 protein: CASSLDAGSGANVLTF. Written as DNA, the CDR3 is TGTGCCAGCAGCTTGGACGCGGGAAGTGGGGCCAACGTCCTGACTTTC.